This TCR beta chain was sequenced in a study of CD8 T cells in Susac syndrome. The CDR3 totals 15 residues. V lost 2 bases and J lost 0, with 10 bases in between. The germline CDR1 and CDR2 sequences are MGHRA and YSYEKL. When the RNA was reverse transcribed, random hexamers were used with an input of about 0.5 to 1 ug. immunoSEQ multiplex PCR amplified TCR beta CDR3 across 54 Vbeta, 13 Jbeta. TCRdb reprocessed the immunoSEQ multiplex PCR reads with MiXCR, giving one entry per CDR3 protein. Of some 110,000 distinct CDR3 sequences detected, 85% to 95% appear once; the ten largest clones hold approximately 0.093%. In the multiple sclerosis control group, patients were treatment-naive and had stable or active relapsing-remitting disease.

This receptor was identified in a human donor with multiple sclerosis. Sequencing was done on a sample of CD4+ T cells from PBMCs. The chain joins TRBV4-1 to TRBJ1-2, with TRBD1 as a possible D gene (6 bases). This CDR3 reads CASSQPQGSNYGYTF. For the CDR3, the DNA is TGCGCCAGCAGCCAACCACAGGGTTCTAACTATGGCTACACCTTC.